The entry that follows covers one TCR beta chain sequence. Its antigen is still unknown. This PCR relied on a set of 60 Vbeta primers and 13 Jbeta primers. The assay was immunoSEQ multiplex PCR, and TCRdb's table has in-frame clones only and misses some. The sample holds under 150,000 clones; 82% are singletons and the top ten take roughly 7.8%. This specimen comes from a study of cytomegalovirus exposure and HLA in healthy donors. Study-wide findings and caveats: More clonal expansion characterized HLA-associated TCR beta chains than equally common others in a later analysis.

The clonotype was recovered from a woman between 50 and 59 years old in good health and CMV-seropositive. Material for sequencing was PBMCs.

The CDR3 is CASSFSGTPRGYEQYF. The CDR3 nucleotides read TGTGCCAGCAGTTTTAGCGGGACCCCAAGGGGGTACGAGCAGTACTTC. This chain joins TRBV6-5 and TRBJ2-7; 8 nucleotides match TRBD2. The germline CDR1 and CDR2 sequences are MNHEY and SVGAGI. The trim removed 4 bases at V and 4 bases at J, leaving 12 bases unmatched. The CDR3 sequence is 16 residues long.